The source of this TCR beta chain is a study of T cells in Graves' hyperthyroidism and ophthalmopathy. Background on the study: Before any treatment, at initial diagnosis, peripheral blood was collected. Whole-study results and caveats: Expanded thyroid clonotypes (above 0.001) were mostly also found in blood. Ophthalmopathy onset followed model prediction by a median approximately 6.2 months.

Researchers took RNA transcripts and amplified the TCR beta CDR3 regions from them. HTBI primers were the set used in a first-round RT-PCR of the TCR CDR3. TCRdb used MiXCR to reprocess the multiplex PCR reads, holding one entry per CDR3 protein. The table records around 400,000 distinct CDR3 sequences, roughly 13% of them present only once. Per the germline V gene, CDR1 is DFQATT and CDR2 is SNEGSKA (reference sequence). The CDR3 is 15 amino acids. Points on this clonotype: No antigen is known for it. This sequence may be a read error, since a much larger clone differs from it by one base.

The chain employs TRBV20-1 and TRBJ2-1, with 8 bases fitting TRBD2. Judging by the DNA end, TRBJ2-7 fits better; the J call may be wrong. The sequence came from a woman under 30 with Graves' hyperthyroidism. The sequenced material came from blood. CDR3 in DNA: TGCAGTGCTGGCCCCGGGGGGGCCAGGGACAATGAGCAGTACTTC. It encodes CSAGPGGARDNEQYF.